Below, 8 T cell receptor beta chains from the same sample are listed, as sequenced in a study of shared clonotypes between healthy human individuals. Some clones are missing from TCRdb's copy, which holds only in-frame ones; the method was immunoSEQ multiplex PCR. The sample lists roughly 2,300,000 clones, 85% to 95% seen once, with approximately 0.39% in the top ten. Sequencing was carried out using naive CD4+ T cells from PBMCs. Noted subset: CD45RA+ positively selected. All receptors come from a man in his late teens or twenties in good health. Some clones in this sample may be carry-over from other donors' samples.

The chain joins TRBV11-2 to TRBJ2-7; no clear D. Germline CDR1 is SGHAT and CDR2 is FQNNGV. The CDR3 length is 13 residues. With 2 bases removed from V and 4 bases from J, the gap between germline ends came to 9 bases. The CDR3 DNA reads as TGTGCCAGCAGCTTAACTGGTTGGTACGAGCAGTACTTC. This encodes CASSLTGWYEQYF.

In nucleotides, the CDR3 is TGTGCCAGCAGTGTGGATGCGAACACAGATACGCAGTATTTT. Residues: CASSVDANTDTQYF. This chain joins TRBV6-4 and TRBJ2-3, with D hard to call. V was cut by 4 bases and J by 2 bases, with 10 bases left in between. Germline loops: CDR1 MRHNA, CDR2 SNTAGT. This CDR3 comprises 14 residues.

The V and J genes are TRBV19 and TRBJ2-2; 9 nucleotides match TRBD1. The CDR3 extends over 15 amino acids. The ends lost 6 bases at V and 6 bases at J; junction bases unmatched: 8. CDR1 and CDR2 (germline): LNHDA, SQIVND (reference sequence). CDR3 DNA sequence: TGTGCCAGTAGCCCCGGGACAGGGAAATCCGGGGAGCTGTTTTTT. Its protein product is CASSPGTGKSGELFF.

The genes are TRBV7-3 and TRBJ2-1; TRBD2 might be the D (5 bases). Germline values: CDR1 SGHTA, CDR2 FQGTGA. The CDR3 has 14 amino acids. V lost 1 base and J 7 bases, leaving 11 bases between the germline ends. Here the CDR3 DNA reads TGTGCCAGCAGCTTAATTGGCGGGCAGAATGAGCAGTTCTTC. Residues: CASSLIGGQNEQFF.

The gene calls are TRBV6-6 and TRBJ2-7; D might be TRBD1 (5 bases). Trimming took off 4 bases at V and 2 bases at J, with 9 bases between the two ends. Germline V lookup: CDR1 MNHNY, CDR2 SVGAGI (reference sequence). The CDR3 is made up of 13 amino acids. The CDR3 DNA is TGTGCCAGCAGTTTAGGGGTAGCCTACGAGCAGTACTTC. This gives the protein CASSLGVAYEQYF.

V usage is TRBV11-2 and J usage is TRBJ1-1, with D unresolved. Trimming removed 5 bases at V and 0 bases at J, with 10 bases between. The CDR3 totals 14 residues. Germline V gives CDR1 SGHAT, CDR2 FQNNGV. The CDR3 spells CASSSPAMNTEAFF. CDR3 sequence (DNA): TGTGCCAGCAGCAGCCCCGCTATGAACACTGAAGCTTTCTTT.

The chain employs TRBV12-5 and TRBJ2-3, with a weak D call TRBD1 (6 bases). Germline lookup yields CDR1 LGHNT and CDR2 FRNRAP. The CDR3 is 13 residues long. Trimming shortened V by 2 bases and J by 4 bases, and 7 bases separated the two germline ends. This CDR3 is CASGLQGPDTQYF. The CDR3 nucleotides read TGTGCTAGTGGTTTGCAGGGGCCAGATACGCAGTATTTT.

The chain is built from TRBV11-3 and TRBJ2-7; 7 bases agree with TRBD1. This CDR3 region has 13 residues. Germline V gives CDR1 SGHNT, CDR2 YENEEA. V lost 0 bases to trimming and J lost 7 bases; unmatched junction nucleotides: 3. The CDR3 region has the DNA TGTGCCAGCAGCTTAGATGACAGGGCAGAGCAGTACTTC. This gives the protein CASSLDDRAEQYF.